This section outlines one T cell receptor (beta chain) sequence together with its context. The CDR3 has 11 residues. Germline V gene data show CDR1 as MNHNS and CDR2 as SASEGT. With 7 bases removed from V and 2 bases from J, the gap between germline ends came to 6 bases. The assay was immunoSEQ multiplex PCR, and TCRdb's table has in-frame clones only and misses some. The data show some 110,000 clones, approximately 88% seen once. This record belongs to a study of cytomegalovirus exposure and HLA in healthy donors. This receptor was identified in a man in his late teens or twenties in good health and CMV-seronegative. The chain employs TRBV6-1 and TRBJ2-7; no clear D gene. The sample taken for sequencing was PBMCs. The CDR3 loop reads CASNQAYEQYF. In nucleotides, the CDR3 is TGTGCCAGCAACCAGGCCTACGAGCAGTACTTC.